This TCR beta chain was found in a study of TET2 disruption in CD19-targeted CAR T cells (dated by TCRdb to between 2017 and 2018). Broadly, across the study: No additional inclusion criteria were applied, and the number of samples was determined by the original clinical trial design and by sample availability. The paper as a whole reports these results and caveats: Conclusions about the patient's CAR T cells rested on extensive analysis of a single subject.

The sample's treatment or condition label, decoded: autologous CTL019 cells: CD19 CAR with 4-1BB and CD3 zeta domains. TCR zeta and 4-1BB costimulatory signaling domains were built into the CD19 CAR. Leukapheresis was used to collect the T cells for CTL019 manufacturing from peripheral blood. The DNeasy Blood and Tissue Kit was used to extract genomic DNA from pre-infusion T cells, peripheral blood, or sorted post-infusion T cells. With respect to this clone: Its antigen remains unidentified. Read coverage stops 3 residues before the CDR3 terminus; the germline J gene supplies the remainder.

Deep sequencing of the TCR beta chain was done using the immunoSEQ assay. In the authors' own workflow: Only productive TCR beta rearrangements went into calculating clonotype frequencies. TCRdb re-hosts the immuneACCESS table, in-frame sequences only. Its copies lack some clones; in the studies checked, an unresolved V gene accounts for under half of them, and the cause for the rest is not known. From that table come the V and J calls and clone size; the DNA was used to work out D and trimming. The sample table includes tens of thousands of clones. Of the sample, around 1.9% is held by the ten largest clones. CDR1 and CDR2 were assigned from the germline V gene as KGHSH and LQKENI. The CDR3 contains 14 residues, cysteine and phenylalanine counted. The CDR3 was read in part: 33 bases, with the frame set at base 1.

Recombination linked TRBV18 to TRBJ1-2; TRBD1 is a possible D gene, resting on 6 matching bases. Sequenced here: CD8- CAR+ T cells sorted from cultured blood T cells, sampled for CD19 CAR T cell therapy. The cell subset or site label of this sample denotes: CD8-negative CAR-positive T cells from the infusion product. The sequence derives from a man aged 65-85 years with chronic lymphocytic leukemia. The CDR3 bases that were read are TGTGCCAGCTCACGGGACATCGACTCCTACGAC. The encoded protein is CASSRDIDSYD. The full CDR3 protein is CASSRDIDSYDYTF. Where the CDR3 stops, the reference TRBV18 and TRBJ1-2 genes take over; the full variable domain is NAGVMQNPRHLVRRRGQEARLRCSPMKGHSHVYWYRQLPEEGLKFMVYLQKENIIDESGMPKERFSAEFPKEGPSILRIQQVVRGDSAAYFCASSRDIDSYDYTFGSGTRLTVV.